This entry lists 3 T cell receptor beta chains sequenced from one sample in a study of cytomegalovirus exposure and HLA in healthy donors. A multiplex PCR was run with 60 Vbeta primers and 13 Jbeta primers. Assay used: immunoSEQ multiplex PCR; TCRdb lists only in-frame clones, some missing. The sample gives 120,000 to 150,000 clones, less than 80% of which show up once; approximately 8.3% is in the top ten. Material: PBMCs. The receptor set was obtained from a woman between 45 and 60 years old in good health and CMV-seropositive.

The J gene is TRBJ1-1, the V gene TRBV25-1; 7 bases are shared with TRBD1. Germline loops: CDR1 MGHDK, CDR2 SYGVNS. This CDR3 has 13 residues. Trimming at V came to 11 bases and at J to 4 bases, leaving 10 bases not matched to a gene. The CDR3 region has the DNA TGTGCCGTTCCAGGGGGTATGGGCACTGAAGCTTTCTTT. Its protein is CAVPGGMGTEAFF.

This chain joins TRBV28 and TRBJ2-2; tentative D call: TRBD2 (5 bases). Trimming took 2 bases from V and 6 from J, leaving 19 bases between them. The CDR3 is made up of 17 amino acids. Germline lookup yields CDR1 MDHEN and CDR2 SYDVKM. In nucleotides, the CDR3 is TGTGCCAGCAGTTTAATGCAGAGGGCAGGCTCCGCCGGGGAGCTGTTTTTT. Protein: CASSLMQRAGSAGELFF.

This clone was seen just once. CDR3 sequence: CSVGFGTGGYEQYF. The CDR3 bases are TGCAGCGTTGGATTCGGGACAGGGGGCTACGAGCAGTACTTC. The chain employs TRBV29-1 and TRBJ2-7; 11 nucleotides match TRBD1. Trimming took 4 bases from V and 3 from J; bases not matched to a gene: 5. Germline V lookup: CDR1 SQVTM, CDR2 ANQGSEA. There are 14 residues in the CDR3.